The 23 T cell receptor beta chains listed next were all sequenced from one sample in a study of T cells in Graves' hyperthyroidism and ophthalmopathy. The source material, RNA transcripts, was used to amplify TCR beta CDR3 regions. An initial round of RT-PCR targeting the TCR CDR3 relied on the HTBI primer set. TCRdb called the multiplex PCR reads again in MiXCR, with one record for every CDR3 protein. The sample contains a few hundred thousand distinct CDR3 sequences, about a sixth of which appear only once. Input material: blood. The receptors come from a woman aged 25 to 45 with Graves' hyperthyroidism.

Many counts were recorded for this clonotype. This chain's CDR3 is CASSLRQGRPKNIQYF. CDR3 sequence (DNA): TGTGCCAGCAGCTTGAGGCAGGGAAGGCCCAAAAACATTCAGTACTTC. The gene calls are TRBV7-4 and TRBJ2-4; a possible D gene is TRBD1 (5 bases). Germline V lookup: CDR1 SGHVT, CDR2 SQSDAQ. V dropped 3 bases and J dropped 2 bases, with 14 bases sitting between them. The CDR3 totals 16 residues.

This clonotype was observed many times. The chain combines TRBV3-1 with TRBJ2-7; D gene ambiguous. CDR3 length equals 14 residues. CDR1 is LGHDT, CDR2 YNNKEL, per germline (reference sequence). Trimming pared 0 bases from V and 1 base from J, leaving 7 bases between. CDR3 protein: CASSQDHTSYEQYF. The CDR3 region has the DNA TGTGCCAGCAGCCAAGATCATACGTCCTACGAGCAGTACTTC.

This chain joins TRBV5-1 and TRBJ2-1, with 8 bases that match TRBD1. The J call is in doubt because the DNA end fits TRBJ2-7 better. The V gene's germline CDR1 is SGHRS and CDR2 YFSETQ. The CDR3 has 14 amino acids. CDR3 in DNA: TGCGCCAGCAGCCCGGACAGGGCCTACAATGAGCAGTACTTC. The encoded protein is CASSPDRAYNEQYF.

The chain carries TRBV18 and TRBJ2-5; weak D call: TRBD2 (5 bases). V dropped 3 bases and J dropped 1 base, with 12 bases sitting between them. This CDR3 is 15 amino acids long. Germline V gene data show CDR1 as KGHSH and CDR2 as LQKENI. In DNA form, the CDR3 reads TGTGCCAGCTCACCTGAGTGGCGGGCCCAAGAGACCCAGTACTTC. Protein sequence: CASSPEWRAQETQYF.

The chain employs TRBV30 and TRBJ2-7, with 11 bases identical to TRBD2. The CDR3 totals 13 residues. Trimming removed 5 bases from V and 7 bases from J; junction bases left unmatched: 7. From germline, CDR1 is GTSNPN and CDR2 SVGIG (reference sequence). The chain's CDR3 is CAWETSGTREQYF. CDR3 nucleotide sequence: TGTGCCTGGGAGACTAGCGGGACTAGGGAGCAGTACTTC.

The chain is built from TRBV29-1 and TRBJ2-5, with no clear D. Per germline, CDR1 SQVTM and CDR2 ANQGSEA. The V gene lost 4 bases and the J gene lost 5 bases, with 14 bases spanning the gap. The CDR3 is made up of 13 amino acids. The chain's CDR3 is CSVADAVVETQYF. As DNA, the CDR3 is TGCAGCGTTGCGGATGCGGTTGTGGAGACCCAGTACTTC.

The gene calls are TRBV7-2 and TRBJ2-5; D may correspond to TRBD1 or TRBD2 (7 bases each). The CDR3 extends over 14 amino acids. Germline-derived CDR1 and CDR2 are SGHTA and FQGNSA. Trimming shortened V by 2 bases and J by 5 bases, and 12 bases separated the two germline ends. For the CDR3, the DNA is TGTGCCAGCAGCTTATTCCAGGGGGGGGAGACCCAGTACTTC. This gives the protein CASSLFQGGETQYF.

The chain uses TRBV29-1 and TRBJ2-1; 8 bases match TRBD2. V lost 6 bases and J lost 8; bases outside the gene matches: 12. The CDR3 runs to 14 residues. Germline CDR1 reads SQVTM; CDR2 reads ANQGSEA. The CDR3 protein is CSVGGWSGSHEQFF. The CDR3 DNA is TGCAGCGTGGGAGGGTGGAGCGGGAGTCATGAGCAGTTCTTC.

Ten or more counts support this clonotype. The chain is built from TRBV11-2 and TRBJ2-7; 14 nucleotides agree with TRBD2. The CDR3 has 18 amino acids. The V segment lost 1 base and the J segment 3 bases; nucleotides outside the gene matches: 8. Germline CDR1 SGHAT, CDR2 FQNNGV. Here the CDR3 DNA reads TGTGCCAGCAGCTTAGGTTCCGGACTAGCGGGAGGTTTCTACGAGCAGTACTTC. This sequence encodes CASSLGSGLAGGFYEQYF. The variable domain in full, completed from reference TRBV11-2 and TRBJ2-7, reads EAGVAQSPRYKIIEKRQSVAFWCNPISGHATLYWYQQILGQGPKLLIQFQNNGVVDDSQLPKDRFSAERLKGVDSTLKIQPAKLEDSAVYLCASSLGSGLAGGFYEQYFGPGTRLTVT.

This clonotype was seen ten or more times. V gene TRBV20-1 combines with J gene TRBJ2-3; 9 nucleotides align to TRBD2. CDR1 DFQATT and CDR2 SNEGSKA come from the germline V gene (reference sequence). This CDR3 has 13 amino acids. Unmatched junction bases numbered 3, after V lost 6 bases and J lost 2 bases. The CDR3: CSARLAATDTQYF. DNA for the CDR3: TGCAGTGCAAGACTAGCGGCCACAGATACGCAGTATTTT.

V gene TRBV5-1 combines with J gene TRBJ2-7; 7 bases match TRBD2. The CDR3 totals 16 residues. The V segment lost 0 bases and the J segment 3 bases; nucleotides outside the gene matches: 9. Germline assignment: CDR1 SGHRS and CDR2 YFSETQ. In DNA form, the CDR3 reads TGCGCCAGCAGCTTGGGTGGGAGGGCCCCCATCTACGAGCAGTACTTC. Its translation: CASSLGGRAPIYEQYF.

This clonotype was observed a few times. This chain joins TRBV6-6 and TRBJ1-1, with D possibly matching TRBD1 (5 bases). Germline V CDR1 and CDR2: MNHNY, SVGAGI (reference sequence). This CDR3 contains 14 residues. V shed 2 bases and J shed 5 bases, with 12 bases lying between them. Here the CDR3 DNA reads TGTGCCAGCAGTTACCATGGGGGGAAAACTGAAGCTTTCTTT. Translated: CASSYHGGKTEAFF.

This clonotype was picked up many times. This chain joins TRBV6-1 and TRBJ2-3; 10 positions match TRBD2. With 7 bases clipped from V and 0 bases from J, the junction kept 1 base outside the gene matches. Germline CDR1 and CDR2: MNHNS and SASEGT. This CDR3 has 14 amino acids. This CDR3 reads CASKTSGSTDTQYF. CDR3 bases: TGTGCCAGCAAGACTAGCGGGAGCACAGATACGCAGTATTTT.

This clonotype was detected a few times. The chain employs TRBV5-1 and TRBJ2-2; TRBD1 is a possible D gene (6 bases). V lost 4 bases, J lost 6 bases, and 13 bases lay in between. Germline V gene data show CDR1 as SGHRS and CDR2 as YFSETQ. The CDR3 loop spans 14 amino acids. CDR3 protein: CASSRSQGSGELFF. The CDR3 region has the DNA TGCGCCAGCAGCCGCAGCCAGGGGTCCGGGGAGCTGTTTTTT.

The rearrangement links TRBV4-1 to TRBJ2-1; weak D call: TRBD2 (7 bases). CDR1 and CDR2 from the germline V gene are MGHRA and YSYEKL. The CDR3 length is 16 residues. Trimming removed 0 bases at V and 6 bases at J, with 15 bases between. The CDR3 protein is CASSQDQGGGLNEQFF. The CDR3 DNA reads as TGCGCCAGCAGCCAAGATCAAGGGGGGGGGCTCAATGAGCAGTTCTTC.

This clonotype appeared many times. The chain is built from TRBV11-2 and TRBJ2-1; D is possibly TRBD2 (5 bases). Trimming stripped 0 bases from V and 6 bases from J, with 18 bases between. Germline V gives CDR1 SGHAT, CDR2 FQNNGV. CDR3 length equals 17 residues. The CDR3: CASSLDRVRLSGNEQFF. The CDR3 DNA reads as TGTGCCAGCAGCTTAGATCGGGTTAGACTCAGCGGCAATGAGCAGTTCTTC.

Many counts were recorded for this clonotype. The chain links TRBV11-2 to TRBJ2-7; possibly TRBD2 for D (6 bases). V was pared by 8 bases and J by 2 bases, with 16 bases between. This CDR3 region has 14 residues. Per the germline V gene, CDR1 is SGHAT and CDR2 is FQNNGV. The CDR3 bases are TGTGCCAGCCGTGGGGAGGTCGGTACCTACGAGCAGTACTTC. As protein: CASRGEVGTYEQYF.

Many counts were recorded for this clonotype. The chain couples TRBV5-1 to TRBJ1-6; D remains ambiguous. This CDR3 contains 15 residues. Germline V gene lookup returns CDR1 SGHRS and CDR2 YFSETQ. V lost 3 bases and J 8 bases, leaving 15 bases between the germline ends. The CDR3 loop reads CASSSSGRRDSPLHF. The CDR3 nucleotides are TGCGCCAGCAGCTCATCCGGACGCCGGGATTCACCCCTCCACTTT.

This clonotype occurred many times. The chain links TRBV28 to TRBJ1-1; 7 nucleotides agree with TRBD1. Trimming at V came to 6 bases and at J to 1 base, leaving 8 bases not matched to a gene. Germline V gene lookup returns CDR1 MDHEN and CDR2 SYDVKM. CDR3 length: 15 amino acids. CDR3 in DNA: TGTGCCAGCAGCCCATGGACAGGCCAGAACACTGAAGCTTTCTTT. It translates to CASSPWTGQNTEAFF.

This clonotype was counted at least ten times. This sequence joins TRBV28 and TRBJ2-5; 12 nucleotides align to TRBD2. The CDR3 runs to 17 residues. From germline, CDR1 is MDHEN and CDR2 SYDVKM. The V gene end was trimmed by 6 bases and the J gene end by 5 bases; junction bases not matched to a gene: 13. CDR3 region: CASRQGLAGSRGETQYF. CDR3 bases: TGTGCCAGCAGGCAGGGACTAGCGGGTTCCAGAGGGGAGACCCAGTACTTC.

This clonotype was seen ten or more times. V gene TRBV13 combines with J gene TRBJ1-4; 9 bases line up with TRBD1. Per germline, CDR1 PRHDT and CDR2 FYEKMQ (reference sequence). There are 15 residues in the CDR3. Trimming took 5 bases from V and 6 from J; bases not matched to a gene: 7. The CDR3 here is CASSRTTGGHEKLFF. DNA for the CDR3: TGTGCCAGCAGCCGAACGACAGGGGGGCATGAAAAACTGTTTTTT.

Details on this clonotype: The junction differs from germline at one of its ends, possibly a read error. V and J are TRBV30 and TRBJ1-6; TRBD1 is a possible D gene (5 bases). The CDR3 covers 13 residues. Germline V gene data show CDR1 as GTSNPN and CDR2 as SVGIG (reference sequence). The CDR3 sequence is CARSVQADSPLHF. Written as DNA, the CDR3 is TGTGCCCGGAGTGTACAGGCGGATTCACCCCTCCACTTT.

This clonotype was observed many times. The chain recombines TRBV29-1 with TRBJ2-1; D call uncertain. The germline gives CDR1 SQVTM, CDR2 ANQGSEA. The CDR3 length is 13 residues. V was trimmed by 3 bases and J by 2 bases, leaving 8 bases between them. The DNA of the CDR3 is TGCAGCGTTGATCGGACGGCCTACAATGAGCAGTTCTTC. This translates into CSVDRTAYNEQFF.